The clone carrying this T cell receptor beta chain showed up many times. The data are from a study of T cells after yellow fever vaccination. Study-level background: SMART-Seq v4 Ultra Low Input prepared libraries from low-cell fractions.

Deletions cut 0 bases from V and 8 bases from J, with 14 bases between. The V gene's germline CDR1 is SGDLS and CDR2 YYNGEE. The CDR3 spans 14 residues. The study made its TCR cDNA through 5'RACE template switching. That step introduced a universal primer site along with UMIs. TCRdb itself ran the 5' RACE reads through MiXCR, one entry per CDR3 protein. The repertoire holds about 63,000 distinct CDR3 sequences, with about 7.8% as singletons. The sequences come from CD8+ T cells sorted from PBMCs, collected 15 days after the yellow fever booster vaccination. The sequence was collected from a man younger than 45 who received the YFV17D yellow fever vaccine. The chain links TRBV9 to TRBJ1-2; no definite D call. DNA of the CDR3: TGTGCCAGCAGCGTAGGGGAGGGTATGAGGGGCTACACCTTC. The encoded protein is CASSVGEGMRGYTF.